This entry concerns a single T cell receptor beta chain. Its target is not known. The second PCR ran roughly 6 to 11 cycles with a sample-barcoded 5' primer and J-beta primers. TCRdb passed the 5' RACE reads through MiXCR, listing each CDR3 protein once. The sample consists of 760,000 or so distinct CDR3 sequences, 25% of them appearing once. V lost 7 bases and J 9 bases, leaving 22 bases between the germline ends. CDR3 length: 14 residues. This entry is derived from a study of blood T cells in healthy people across ages. Findings and caveats of the study: When set beside aged donors, long-lived donors presented more naive CD4+ cells and higher diversity.

The same sample was also used in a study of T cells of mothers and their children. According to that study: The donor cohort consisted of a few healthy Caucasian mothers and their six children. A primer called M1S, used in the second PCR, added sample barcodes and 2-4 random nucleotides.

The TCR originated in a boy aged 10-17 years in good health. The material sequenced was blood. The V call is TRBV12-3 or TRBV12-4, the J call TRBJ2-7; weak D call: TRBD1 (5 bases). In DNA, the CDR3 is TGTGCCAGCACCACAGGCAGAAGTCGGCAGCGGCAGTACTTC. This codes for CASTTGRSRQRQYF.